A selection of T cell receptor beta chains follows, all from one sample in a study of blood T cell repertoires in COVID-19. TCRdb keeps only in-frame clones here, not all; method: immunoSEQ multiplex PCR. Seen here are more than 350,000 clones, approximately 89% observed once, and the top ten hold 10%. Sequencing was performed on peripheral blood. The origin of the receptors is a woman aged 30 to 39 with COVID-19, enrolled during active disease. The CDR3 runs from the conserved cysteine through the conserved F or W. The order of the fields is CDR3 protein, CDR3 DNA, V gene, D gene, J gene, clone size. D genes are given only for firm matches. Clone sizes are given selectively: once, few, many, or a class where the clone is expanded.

CDR3: CANMGRAGYNEQFF; DNA: TGTGCCAACATGGGGAGGGCCGGCTACAATGAGCAGTTCTTC; V: TRBV2; D: TRBD2; J: TRBJ2-1; size: .
CDR3: CASRRQSSNEKLFF; DNA: TGTGCCAGCAGACGACAGTCGTCTAATGAAAAACTGTTTTTT; V: TRBV7-9; D: .; J: TRBJ1-4; size: .
CDR3: CASSLRRGLQIHWSQPQHF; DNA: TGTGCCAGCAGCTTGCGCAGGGGGCTTCAAATTCATTGGAGTCAGCCCCAGCATTTT; V: TRBV14; D: TRBD1; J: TRBJ1-5; size: .
CDR3: CASSRSRVGGETQYF; DNA: TGTGCCAGTAGTAGATCCAGGGTCGGGGGAGAGACCCAGTACTTC; V: TRBV19; D: .; J: TRBJ2-5; size: .
CDR3: CASRATTRLGGELFF; DNA: TGTGCCAGCAGGGCGACTACCAGGCTGGGCGGGGAGCTGTTTTTT; V: TRBV21-1; D: .; J: TRBJ2-2; size: .
CDR3: CASRLAGEGYYEQYF; DNA: TGTGCCAGCAGACTAGCGGGAGAGGGTTACTACGAGCAGTACTTC; V: TRBV6-5; D: TRBD2; J: TRBJ2-7; size: .
CDR3: CASSLGLAIQETQYF; DNA: TGTGCCAGCAGCTTAGGTCTAGCGATACAAGAGACCCAGTACTTC; V: TRBV7-2; D: .; J: TRBJ2-5; size: few
CDR3: CASSYDSSHGNTIYF; DNA: TGTGCCAGCAGTTACGACAGCTCGCATGGAAACACCATATATTTT; V: TRBV6-5; D: .; J: TRBJ1-3; size: .
CDR3: CASSASPGQGAFETQYF; DNA: TGTGCCAGCAGTGCCTCTCCGGGACAGGGGGCGTTTGAGACCCAGTACTTC; V: TRBV25-1; D: TRBD1; J: TRBJ2-5; size: .
CDR3: CASSFGQGATNTGELFF; DNA: TGTGCCAGCAGTTTCGGACAGGGGGCGACGAACACCGGGGAGCTGTTTTTT; V: TRBV28; D: TRBD1; J: TRBJ2-2; size: .
CDR3: CASSEASREQYF; DNA: TGTGCCAGCAGTGAAGCCTCCCGGGAGCAGTACTTC; V: TRBV2; D: .; J: TRBJ2-7; size: .
CDR3: CATSDRNRGNFF; DNA: TGTGCCACCAGTGATAGGAACAGGGGTAATTTCTTC; V: TRBV24-1; D: TRBD1; J: TRBJ2-1; size: .
CDR3: CASSSLARPMNTEAFF; DNA: TGTGCCAGCAGTTCTCTAGCAAGACCTATGAACACTGAAGCTTTCTTT; V: TRBV6-5; D: .; J: TRBJ1-1; size: .
CDR3: CAWSYREGETQYF; DNA: TGTGCCTGGAGTTATAGGGAGGGGGAGACCCAGTACTTC; V: TRBV30; D: TRBD2; J: TRBJ2-5; size: .
CDR3: CASSPQGTYYNEQFF; DNA: TGTGCCAGCAGCCCCCAGGGGACCTATTACAATGAGCAGTTCTTC; V: TRBV28; D: .; J: TRBJ2-1; size: .
CDR3: CASSLASGETQYF; DNA: TGTGCCAGCAGCTTGGCCTCGGGAGAGACCCAGTACTTC; V: TRBV7-2; D: .; J: TRBJ2-5; size: once
CDR3: CASSPGQGRFEQYF; DNA: TGTGCCAGCAGCCCTGGACAGGGGCGGTTCGAGCAGTACTTC; V: TRBV5-4; D: TRBD1; J: TRBJ2-7; size: .
CDR3: CASSLGRLAGGTDTQYF; DNA: TGTGCCAGCAGCTTAGGTCGACTAGCGGGGGGCACAGATACGCAGTATTTT; V: TRBV11-2; D: TRBD2; J: TRBJ2-3; size: .
CDR3: CASSFRLAGGDETQYF; DNA: TGTGCCAGCAGTTTCCGACTAGCGGGAGGGGATGAGACCCAGTACTTC; V: TRBV27; D: TRBD2; J: TRBJ2-5; size: .
CDR3: CATREREQETQYF; DNA: TGCGCCACCCGGGAGCGGGAGCAAGAGACCCAGTACTTC; V: TRBV4-1; D: TRBD2; J: TRBJ2-5; size: .
CDR3: CASRTHHRDRNYNEQFF; DNA: TGTGCAAGTCGCACACACCACCGGGACAGGAATTACAATGAGCAGTTCTTC; V: TRBV12-2; D: .; J: TRBJ2-1; size: .
CDR3: CASSGTGTGHEQYF; DNA: TGCGCCAGCAGCGGTACCGGGACAGGGCACGAGCAGTACTTC; V: TRBV5-1; D: TRBD1; J: TRBJ2-7; size: once
CDR3: CASSEGLAGPHEQYF; DNA: TGTGCCAGCAGTGAAGGCCTAGCGGGACCCCACGAGCAGTACTTC; V: TRBV6-1; D: TRBD2; J: TRBJ2-7; size: .
CDR3: CASSLVVQSNQPQHF; DNA: TGTGCCAGCAGCTTAGTGGTACAGAGCAATCAGCCCCAGCATTTT; V: TRBV7-2; D: .; J: TRBJ1-5; size: .